A single T cell receptor beta chain is shown here with its context. The target antigen is unknown. The data derive from a study of cytomegalovirus exposure and HLA in healthy donors. This CDR3 spans 15 amino acids. Germline CDR1 and CDR2: MNHEY and SMNVEV (reference sequence). Deletions cut 0 bases from V and 2 bases from J, with 8 bases between. The PCR was carried out with 60 Vbeta primers and 13 Jbeta primers. TCRdb keeps only in-frame clones here, not all; method: immunoSEQ multiplex PCR. The data hold under 200,000 clones, with 84% observed a single time. Points from the study as a whole: Later analysis revealed greater clonal expansion in HLA-associated TCR beta chains than in equally common others. Later work found most CMV-associated TCR beta chains apparently HLA-restricted. Later on, an analysis tied 18,000 or so TCR beta sequences to HLA alleles at 0.05 false discovery rate. TCR beta V- and J-gene trimming was later associated with a missense DCLRE1C variant.

The source is a boy between 2 and 15 years old in good health and CMV-seronegative. Sequencing input: PBMCs. The rearrangement joins TRBV27 to TRBJ1-5; the D gene is possibly TRBD1 (5 bases). The CDR3 reads CASSLSLGGNQPQHF. Written as DNA, the CDR3 is TGTGCCAGCAGTTTATCTCTAGGGGGCAATCAGCCCCAGCATTTT.